One sample yielded the 18 T cell receptor beta chains listed below, sequenced in a study of T-cell memory formation after mild COVID-19. One entry per CDR3 protein results from TCRdb running MiXCR on the 5' RACE reads. The sample consists of under 650,000 distinct CDR3 sequences, about a sixth of them appearing once. The source material was PBMCs or a T cell subset sorted from them (not recorded which). The origin of the receptors is an adult woman who had mild COVID-19 (a few samples of this study predate the infection). Cell type and time point are not known.

In this sample, this clonotype turned up a few times. This chain connects TRBV29-1 to TRBJ2-3, with TRBD1 as a possible D gene (6 bases). Germline V gene data show CDR1 as SQVTM and CDR2 as ANQGSEA. V was pared by 7 bases and J by 2 bases, with 19 bases between. CDR3 length: 15 residues. The DNA of the CDR3 is TGCAGCGCCGGGGTGGCGTGGGGGCTCACAGATACGCAGTATTTT. The encoded protein is CSAGVAWGLTDTQYF.

This clonotype was detected many times. The chain couples TRBV11-2 to TRBJ2-7; D is perhaps TRBD1 or TRBD2 (7 bases each). The CDR3 totals 15 residues. The germline V and J ends were trimmed by 4 bases and 1 base, with 14 bases remaining between them. Germline V gene lookup returns CDR1 SGHAT and CDR2 FQNNGV. The CDR3 spells CASSSAGQPSYEQYF. The CDR3 coding sequence is TGTGCCAGCAGCTCAGCGGGACAGCCTTCCTACGAGCAGTACTTC.

This clonotype was seen many times. This chain connects TRBV7-3 to TRBJ2-3; 10 positions agree with TRBD2. The CDR3 totals 15 residues. Germline CDR1 and CDR2: SGHTA and FQGTGA. The ends lost 4 bases at V and 0 bases at J; junction bases unmatched: 1. The CDR3 bases are TGTGCCAGCAGCTCTAGCGGGGGAAGCACAGATACGCAGTATTTT. This translates into CASSSSGGSTDTQYF.

This chain links TRBV27 with TRBJ2-7, with a weak D call TRBD2 (6 bases). The length of the CDR3 is 13 residues. CDR1 is MNHEY, CDR2 SMNVEV, per germline (reference sequence). Between the trimmed V and J ends, which lost 4 bases and 3 bases, there was a span of 10 bases. The CDR3 DNA sequence: TGTGCCAGCAGTTCGGGACTCCTCTACGAGCAGTACTTC. Amino acid sequence: CASSSGLLYEQYF.

This clonotype was counted only a few times. This CDR3 is CASSRTPSGGEGDEQFF. CDR3 sequence (DNA): TGTGCCAGCAGCCGAACCCCGTCTGGGGGCGAAGGGGATGAGCAGTTCTTC. The rearrangement uses TRBV12-3 or TRBV12-4 and TRBJ2-1, with a tentative D call TRBD1 (6 bases). V was clipped by 6 bases and J by 8 bases, with 26 bases between them. CDR3 length equals 17 residues.

V is TRBV10-3 and J is TRBJ1-1; no definite D call. The CDR3 has 13 amino acids. CDR1 ENHRY and CDR2 SYGVKD come from the germline V gene. Trimming took off 4 bases at V and 2 bases at J, with 8 bases between the two ends. The chain's CDR3 is CAISASVNTEAFF. CDR3 DNA: TGTGCCATCAGTGCGTCAGTTAACACTGAAGCTTTCTTT.

This clonotype has a single count. This chain links TRBV19 with TRBJ2-1; 7 bases align to TRBD2. V lost 6 bases, J lost 5 bases, and 7 bases stayed unmatched. The CDR3 sequence is 14 residues long. From germline, CDR1 is LNHDA and CDR2 SQIVND (reference sequence). The CDR3 spells CASRSGTTHNEQFF. Here the CDR3 DNA reads TGTGCCAGTAGGAGCGGGACGACCCACAATGAGCAGTTCTTC.

The sample holds a few counts of this clonotype. V and J are TRBV11-2 and TRBJ2-3; 14 bases agree with TRBD2. V lost 6 bases, J lost 1 base, and 6 bases stayed unmatched. The CDR3 consists of 17 residues. Germline CDR1 and CDR2: SGHAT and FQNNGV. CDR3 bases: TGTGCCAGCAGACGGACTAGCGGGGGGTGGGGCACAGATACGCAGTATTTT. It is translated as CASRRTSGGWGTDTQYF.

The rearrangement joins TRBV3-1 to TRBJ2-5; 14 bases match TRBD2. The length of the CDR3 is 16 residues. From germline, CDR1 is LGHDT and CDR2 YNNKEL (reference sequence). With V trimmed by 5 bases and J by 5 bases, 7 bases remained unmatched. In nucleotides, the CDR3 is TGTGCCAGCAGCGAGAGACTAGCGGGAGGGCGCGAGACCCAGTACTTC. Amino acids: CASSERLAGGRETQYF.

This clonotype was picked up a small number of times. The DNA of the CDR3 is TGCAGTGCTAGCCCCCGAAACTCTGGAAACACCATATATTTT. Translating gives CSASPRNSGNTIYF. The chain links TRBV20-1 to TRBJ1-3; D call uncertain. The CDR3 consists of 14 residues. V was trimmed by 3 bases and J by 0 bases, leaving 9 bases between them. Per the germline V gene, CDR1 is DFQATT and CDR2 is SNEGSKA (reference sequence).

The V gene is TRBV10-3, the J gene TRBJ2-1; TRBD2 matches 9 bases. This CDR3 spans 15 amino acids. Germline CDR1 ENHRY, CDR2 SYGVKD. The trim removed 2 bases at V and 9 bases at J, leaving 8 bases unmatched. The CDR3 protein is CAISEESRGGREQFF. For the CDR3, the DNA is TGTGCCATCAGTGAGGAGTCGCGGGGGGGCCGTGAGCAGTTCTTC.

In its sample, this clonotype was seen many times. V and J are TRBV6-4 and TRBJ2-5, with D possibly TRBD1 on 6 matching bases. The V gene lost 0 bases and the J gene lost 2 bases, with 10 bases spanning the gap. This CDR3 region has 15 residues. The V gene's germline CDR1 is MRHNA and CDR2 SNTAGT. Here the CDR3 reads CASSDSGGPQETQYF. CDR3 nucleotide sequence: TGTGCCAGCAGTGACTCAGGGGGACCACAAGAGACCCAGTACTTC.

The CDR3 bases are TGCAGTGCTAGAGAAGGAGAGCGTAACTATCAGCCCCAGCATTTT. Protein product: CSAREGERNYQPQHF. This chain uses TRBV20-1 with TRBJ1-5; D uncertain. Trimming cost V 0 bases and J 5 bases, with 14 bases left between them. There are 15 residues in the CDR3. The germline V gene has CDR1 DFQATT and CDR2 SNEGSKA (reference sequence).

This clonotype has only a few counts. This chain joins TRBV30 and TRBJ2-7, with TRBD1 matching 8 bases. The CDR3 has 12 residues. Per germline, CDR1 GTSNPN and CDR2 SVGIG (reference sequence). Trimming cost V 7 bases and J 0 bases; bases outside gene matches: 2. The DNA for the CDR3 is TGTGCCTTGACAGGGGCCTCCTACGAGCAGTACTTC. Its translation is CALTGASYEQYF.

In its sample, this clonotype was seen many times. V usage is TRBV6-2 or TRBV6-3 and J usage is TRBJ1-1; no reliable D call. The CDR3 spans 12 residues. Germline V gene lookup returns CDR1 MNHEY and CDR2 SVGEGT. V was pared by 6 bases and J by 2 bases, with 7 bases between. The CDR3 reads CASSLPNTEAFF. For the CDR3, the DNA is TGTGCCAGCAGCCTCCCCAACACTGAAGCTTTCTTT.

The chain has TRBV9 and TRBJ2-1; 7 positions match TRBD2. CDR3 length: 14 amino acids. CDR1 SGDLS and CDR2 YYNGEE come from the germline V gene. V lost 2 bases and J lost 8; bases outside the gene matches: 7. This chain's CDR3 is CASSVEGGSDEQFF. CDR3 nucleotide sequence: TGTGCCAGCAGCGTGGAGGGCGGGAGCGATGAGCAGTTCTTC. Supplemented by reference TRBV9 and TRBJ2-1, the full variable domain reads DSGVTQTPKHLITATGQRVTLRCSPRSGDLSVYWYQQSLDQGLQFLIQYYNGEERAKGNILERFSAQQFPDLHSELNLSSLELGDSALYFCASSVEGGSDEQFFGPGTRLTVL.

Here the CDR3 reads CSVHHRASGDSYEQYF. In DNA form, the CDR3 reads TGCAGCGTTCATCATCGGGCTAGCGGAGATAGCTACGAGCAGTACTTC. J is TRBJ2-7 and V is TRBV29-1, with 7 bases fitting TRBD2. V was pared by 5 bases and J by 3 bases, with 16 bases of the junction left unmatched. CDR1 is SQVTM and CDR2 is ANQGSEA in the germline V gene. The CDR3 totals 16 residues.

This clonotype appeared a few times. CDR3 amino acids: CASSPRTSGLLANEQFF. The CDR3 coding sequence is TGTGCCAGCTCACCAAGGACTTCGGGTCTTCTAGCAAATGAGCAGTTCTTC. The genes are TRBV18 and TRBJ2-1; possible D gene TRBD2, 5 bases. Trimming removed 2 bases from V and 7 bases from J, with 21 bases in between. CDR1 is KGHSH, CDR2 LQKENI, per germline. The CDR3 extends over 17 amino acids.